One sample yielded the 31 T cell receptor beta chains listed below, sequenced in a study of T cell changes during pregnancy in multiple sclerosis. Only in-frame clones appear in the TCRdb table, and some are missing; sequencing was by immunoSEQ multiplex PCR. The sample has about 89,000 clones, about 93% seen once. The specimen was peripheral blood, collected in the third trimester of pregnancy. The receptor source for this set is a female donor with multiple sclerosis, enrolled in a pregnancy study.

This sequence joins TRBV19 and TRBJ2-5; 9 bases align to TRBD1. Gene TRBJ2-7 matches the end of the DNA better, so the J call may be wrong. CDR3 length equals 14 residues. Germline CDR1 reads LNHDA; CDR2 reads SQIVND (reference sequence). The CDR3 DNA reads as TGTGCCAGTAGTCCGGGGACAGGGCTCCACGAGCAGTACTTC. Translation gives CASSPGTGLHEQYF.

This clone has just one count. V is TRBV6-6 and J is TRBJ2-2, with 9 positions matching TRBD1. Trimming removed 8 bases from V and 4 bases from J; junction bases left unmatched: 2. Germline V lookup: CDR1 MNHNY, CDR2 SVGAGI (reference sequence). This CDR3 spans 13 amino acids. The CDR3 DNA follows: TGTGCCAGCGGACAGGGGTTCACCGGGGAGCTGTTTTTT. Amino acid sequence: CASGQGFTGELFF.

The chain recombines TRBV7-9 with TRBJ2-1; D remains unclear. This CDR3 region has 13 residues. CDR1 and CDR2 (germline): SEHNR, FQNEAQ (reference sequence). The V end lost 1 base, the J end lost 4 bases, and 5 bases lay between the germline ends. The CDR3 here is CASSLGSYNEQFF. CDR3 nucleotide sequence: TGTGCCAGCAGCTTAGGTAGTTACAATGAGCAGTTCTTC.

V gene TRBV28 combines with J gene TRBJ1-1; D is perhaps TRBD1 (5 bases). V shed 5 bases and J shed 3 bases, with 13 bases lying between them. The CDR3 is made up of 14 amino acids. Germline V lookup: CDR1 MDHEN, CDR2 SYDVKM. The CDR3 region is CASSRRQRHTEAFF. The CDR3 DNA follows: TGTGCCAGCAGTCGACGACAGAGACACACTGAAGCTTTCTTT.

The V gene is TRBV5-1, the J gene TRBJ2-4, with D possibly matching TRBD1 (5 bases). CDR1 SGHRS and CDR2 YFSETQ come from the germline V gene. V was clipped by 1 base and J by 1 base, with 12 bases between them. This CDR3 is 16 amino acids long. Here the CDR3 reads CASSLTGPLAKNIQYF. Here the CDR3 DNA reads TGCGCCAGCAGCTTGACAGGACCTTTGGCCAAAAACATTCAGTACTTC.

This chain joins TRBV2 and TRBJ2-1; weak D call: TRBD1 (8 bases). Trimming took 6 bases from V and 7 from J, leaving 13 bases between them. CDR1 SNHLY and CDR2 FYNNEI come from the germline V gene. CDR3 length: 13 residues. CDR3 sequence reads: CASRNRGGNEQFF. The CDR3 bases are TGTGCCAGCAGGAACAGGGGGGGGAATGAGCAGTTCTTC.

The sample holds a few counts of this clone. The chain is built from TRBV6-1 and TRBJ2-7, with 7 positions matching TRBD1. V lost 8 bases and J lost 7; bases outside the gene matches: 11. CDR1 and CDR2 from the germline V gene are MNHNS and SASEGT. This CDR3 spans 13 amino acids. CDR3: CASRRDSLGEQYF. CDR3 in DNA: TGTGCCAGCCGCCGGGACAGCTTAGGTGAGCAGTACTTC.

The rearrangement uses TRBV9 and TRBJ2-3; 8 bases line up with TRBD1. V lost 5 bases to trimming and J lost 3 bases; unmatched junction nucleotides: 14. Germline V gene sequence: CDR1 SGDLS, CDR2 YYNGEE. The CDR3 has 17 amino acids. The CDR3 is CASSYSPGQGATDTQYF. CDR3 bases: TGTGCCAGCAGTTACTCCCCGGGGCAGGGGGCAACAGATACGCAGTATTTT.

The CDR3 sequence: CASSSFGTGGATGYEQYF. The CDR3 DNA follows: TGTGCCAGCAGCTCATTTGGGACAGGGGGCGCAACGGGCTACGAGCAGTACTTC. The rearrangement links TRBV7-2 to TRBJ2-7; 12 bases map to TRBD1. The CDR3 is made up of 18 amino acids. CDR1 SGHTA and CDR2 FQGNSA come from the germline V gene. The V gene end was trimmed by 4 bases and the J gene end by 3 bases; junction bases not matched to a gene: 13.

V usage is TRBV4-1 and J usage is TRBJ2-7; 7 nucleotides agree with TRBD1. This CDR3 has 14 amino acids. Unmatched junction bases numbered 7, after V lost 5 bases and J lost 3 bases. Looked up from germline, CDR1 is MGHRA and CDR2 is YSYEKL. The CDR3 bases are TGCGCCAGCAGCAAACAGGGGAATGTCTACGAGCAGTACTTC. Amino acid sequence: CASSKQGNVYEQYF.

The CDR3 DNA is TGTGCCAGCAGCTTAGACTCCGGGACTAGCATGTATTACGAGCAGTACTTC. It encodes CASSLDSGTSMYYEQYF. The chain joins TRBV11-2 to TRBJ2-7; 9 nucleotides line up with TRBD2. CDR3 length: 17 amino acids. Germline values: CDR1 SGHAT, CDR2 FQNNGV. V shed 0 bases, J shed 4 bases, and the junction held 10 bases outside the gene matches.

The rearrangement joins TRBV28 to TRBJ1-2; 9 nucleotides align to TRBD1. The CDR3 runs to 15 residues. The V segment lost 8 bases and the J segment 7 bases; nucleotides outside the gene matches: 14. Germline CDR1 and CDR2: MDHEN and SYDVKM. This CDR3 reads CASSWAGTGSFGYTF. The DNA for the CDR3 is TGTGCCAGCTCCTGGGCCGGGACAGGGTCTTTTGGCTACACCTTC.

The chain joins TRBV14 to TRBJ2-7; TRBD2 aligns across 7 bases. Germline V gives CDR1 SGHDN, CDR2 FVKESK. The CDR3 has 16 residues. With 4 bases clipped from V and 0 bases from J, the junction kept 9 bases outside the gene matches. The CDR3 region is CASSPMSSGSSYEQYF. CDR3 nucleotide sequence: TGTGCCAGCAGCCCTATGTCTAGCGGAAGCTCCTACGAGCAGTACTTC.

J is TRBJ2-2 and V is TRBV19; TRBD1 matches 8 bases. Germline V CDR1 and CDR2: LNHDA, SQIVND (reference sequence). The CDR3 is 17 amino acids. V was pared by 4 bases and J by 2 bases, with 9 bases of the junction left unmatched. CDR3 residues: CASSNSGQGGNTGELFF. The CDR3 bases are TGTGCCAGTAGTAACAGCGGACAGGGAGGTAACACCGGGGAGCTGTTTTTT. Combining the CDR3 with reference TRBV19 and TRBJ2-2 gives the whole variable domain DGGITQSPKYLFRKEGQNVTLSCEQNLNHDAMYWYRQDPGQGLRLIYYSQIVNDFQKGDIAEGYSVSREKKESFPLTVTSAQKNPTAFYLCASSNSGQGGNTGELFFGEGSRLTVL.

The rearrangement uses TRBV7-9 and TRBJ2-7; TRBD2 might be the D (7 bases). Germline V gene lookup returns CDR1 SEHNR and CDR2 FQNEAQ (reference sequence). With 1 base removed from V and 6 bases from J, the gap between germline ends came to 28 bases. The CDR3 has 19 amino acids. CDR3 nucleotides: TGTGCCAGCAGCTTAGAGTACGGGGGAACCCACTGGGGAGGGGGCGAGCAGTACTTC. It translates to CASSLEYGGTHWGGGEQYF. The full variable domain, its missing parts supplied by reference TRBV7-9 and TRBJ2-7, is DTGVSQNPRHKITKRGQNVTFRCDPISEHNRLYWYRQTLGQGPEFLTYFQNEAQLEKSRLLSDRFSAERPKGSFSTLEIQRTEQGDSAMYLCASSLEYGGTHWGGGEQYFGPGTRLTVT.

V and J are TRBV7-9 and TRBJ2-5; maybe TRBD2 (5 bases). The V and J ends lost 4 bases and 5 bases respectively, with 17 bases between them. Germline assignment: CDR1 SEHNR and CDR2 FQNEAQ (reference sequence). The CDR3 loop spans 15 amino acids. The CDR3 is CASSSAPSTIETQYF. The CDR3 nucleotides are TGTGCCAGCAGCTCAGCCCCATCGACTATTGAGACCCAGTACTTC.

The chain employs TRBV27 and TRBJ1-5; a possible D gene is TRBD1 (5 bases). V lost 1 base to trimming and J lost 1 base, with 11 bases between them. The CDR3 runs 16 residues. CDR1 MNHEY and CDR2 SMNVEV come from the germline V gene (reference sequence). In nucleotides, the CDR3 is TGTGCCAGCAGTTTATATCCGGGGGGGAGCAATCAGCCCCAGCATTTT. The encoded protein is CASSLYPGGSNQPQHF.

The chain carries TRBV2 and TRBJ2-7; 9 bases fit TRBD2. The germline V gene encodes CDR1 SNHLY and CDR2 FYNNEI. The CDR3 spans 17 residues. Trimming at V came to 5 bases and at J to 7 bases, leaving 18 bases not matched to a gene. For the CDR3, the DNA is TGTGCCAGCAGTTCCCCATCCGGGACTAGCCTACGCCTGGAGCAGTACTTC. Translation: CASSSPSGTSLRLEQYF.

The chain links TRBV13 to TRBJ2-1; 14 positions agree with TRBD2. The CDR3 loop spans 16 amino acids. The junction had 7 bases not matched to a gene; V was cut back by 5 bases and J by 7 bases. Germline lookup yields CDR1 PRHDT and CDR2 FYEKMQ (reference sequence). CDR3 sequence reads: CASSLRLAGGPNEQFF. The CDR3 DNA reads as TGTGCCAGCAGCCTCAGACTAGCGGGAGGGCCAAATGAGCAGTTCTTC.

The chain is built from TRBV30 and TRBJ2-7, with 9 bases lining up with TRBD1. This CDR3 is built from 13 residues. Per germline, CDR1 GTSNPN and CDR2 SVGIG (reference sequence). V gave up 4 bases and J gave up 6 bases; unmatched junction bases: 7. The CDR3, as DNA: TGTGCCTGGACGGACAGGGGAGGAGGCGAGCAGTACTTC. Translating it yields CAWTDRGGGEQYF. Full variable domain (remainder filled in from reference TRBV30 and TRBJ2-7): SQTIHQWPATLVQPVGSPLSLECTVEGTSNPNLYWYRQAAGRGLQLLFYSVGIGQISSEVPQNLSASRPQDRQFILSSKKLLLSDSGFYLCAWTDRGGGEQYFGPGTRLTVT.

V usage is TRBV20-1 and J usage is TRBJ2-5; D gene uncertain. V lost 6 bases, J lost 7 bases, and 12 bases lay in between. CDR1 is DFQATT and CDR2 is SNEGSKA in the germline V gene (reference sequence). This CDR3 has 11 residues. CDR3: CSAMTRGTQYF. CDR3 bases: TGCAGTGCGATGACCAGAGGGACCCAGTACTTC.

CDR3 region: CASSSPLTALYEQYF. CDR3 in DNA: TGTGCCAGCAGCTCCCCCTTGACAGCCCTCTACGAGCAGTACTTC. V and J are TRBV5-6 and TRBJ2-7, with D perhaps TRBD1 (5 bases). Between the trimmed V and J ends, which lost 3 bases and 3 bases, there was a span of 16 bases. This CDR3 spans 15 amino acids. Germline V gene lookup returns CDR1 SGHDT and CDR2 YYEEEE. Full variable domain (rest looked up from reference TRBV5-6 and TRBJ2-7): DAGVTQSPTHLIKTRGQQVTLRCSPKSGHDTVSWYQQALGQGPQFIFQYYEEEERQRGNFPDRFSGHQFPNYSSELNVNALLLGDSALYLCASSSPLTALYEQYFGPGTRLTVT.

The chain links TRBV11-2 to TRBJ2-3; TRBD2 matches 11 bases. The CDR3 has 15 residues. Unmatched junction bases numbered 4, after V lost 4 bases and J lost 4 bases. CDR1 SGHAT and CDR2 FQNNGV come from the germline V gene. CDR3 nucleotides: TGTGCCAGCAGCTCACTAGCGGGAGTTTCAGATACGCAGTATTTT. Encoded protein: CASSSLAGVSDTQYF.

The CDR3 region is CASSLVSGVPYGYTF. CDR3 sequence (DNA): TGCGCCAGCAGCTTGGTTTCAGGGGTTCCCTATGGCTACACCTTC. The chain has TRBV5-1 and TRBJ1-2, with D tentatively TRBD1 (6 bases). The germline V and J ends were trimmed by 0 bases and 4 bases, with 13 bases remaining between them. Germline-derived CDR1 and CDR2 are SGHRS and YFSETQ. CDR3 size: 15 residues.

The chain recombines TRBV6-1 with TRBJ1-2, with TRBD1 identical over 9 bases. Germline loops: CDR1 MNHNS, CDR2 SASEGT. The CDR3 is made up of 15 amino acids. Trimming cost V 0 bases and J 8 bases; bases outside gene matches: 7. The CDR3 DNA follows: TGTGCCAGCAGTGAAGCGGCGACAGGGGGAAGGGGCTACACCTTC. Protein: CASSEAATGGRGYTF.

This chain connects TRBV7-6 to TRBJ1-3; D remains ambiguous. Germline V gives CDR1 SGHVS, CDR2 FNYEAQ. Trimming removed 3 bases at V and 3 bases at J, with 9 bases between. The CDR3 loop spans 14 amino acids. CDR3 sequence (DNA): TGTGCCAGCAGCTTCGTAGCTGATGGAAACACCATATATTTT. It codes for CASSFVADGNTIYF.

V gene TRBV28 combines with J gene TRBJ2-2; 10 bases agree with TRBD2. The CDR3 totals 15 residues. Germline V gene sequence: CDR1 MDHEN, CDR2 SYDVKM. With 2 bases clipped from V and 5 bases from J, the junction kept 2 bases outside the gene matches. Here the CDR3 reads CASSLPSGSTGELFF. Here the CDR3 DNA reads TGTGCCAGCAGTTTACCTAGCGGGAGTACCGGGGAGCTGTTTTTT.

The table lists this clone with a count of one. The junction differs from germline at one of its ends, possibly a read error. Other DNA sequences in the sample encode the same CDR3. The DNA of the CDR3 is TGTGCCAGTAGTGAAAGGAGGGAGGCTGGAAACACCATATATTTT. This encodes CASSERREAGNTIYF. The chain joins TRBV6-1 to TRBJ1-3, with D uncertain. The germline gives CDR1 MNHNS, CDR2 SASEGT. The CDR3 is made up of 15 amino acids.

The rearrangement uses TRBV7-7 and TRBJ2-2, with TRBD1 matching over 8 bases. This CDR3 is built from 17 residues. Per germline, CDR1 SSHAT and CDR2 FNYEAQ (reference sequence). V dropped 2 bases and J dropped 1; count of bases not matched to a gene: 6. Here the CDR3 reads CASSLRATGGNTGELFF. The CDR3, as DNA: TGTGCCAGCAGCTTAAGAGCAACAGGGGGGAACACCGGGGAGCTGTTTTTT.

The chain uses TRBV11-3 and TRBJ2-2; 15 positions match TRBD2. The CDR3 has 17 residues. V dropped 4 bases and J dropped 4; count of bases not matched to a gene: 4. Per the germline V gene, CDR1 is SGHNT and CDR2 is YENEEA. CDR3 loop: CASSSGLAGGGTGELFF. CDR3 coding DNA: TGTGCCAGCAGCTCGGGACTAGCGGGAGGCGGCACCGGGGAGCTGTTTTTT.

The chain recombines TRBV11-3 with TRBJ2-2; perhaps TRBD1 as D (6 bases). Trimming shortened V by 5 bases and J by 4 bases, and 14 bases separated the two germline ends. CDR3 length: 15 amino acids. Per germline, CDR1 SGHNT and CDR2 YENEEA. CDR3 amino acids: CASSTGDTLTGELFF. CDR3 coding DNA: TGTGCCAGCAGCACTGGGGACACCCTCACCGGGGAGCTGTTTTTT.